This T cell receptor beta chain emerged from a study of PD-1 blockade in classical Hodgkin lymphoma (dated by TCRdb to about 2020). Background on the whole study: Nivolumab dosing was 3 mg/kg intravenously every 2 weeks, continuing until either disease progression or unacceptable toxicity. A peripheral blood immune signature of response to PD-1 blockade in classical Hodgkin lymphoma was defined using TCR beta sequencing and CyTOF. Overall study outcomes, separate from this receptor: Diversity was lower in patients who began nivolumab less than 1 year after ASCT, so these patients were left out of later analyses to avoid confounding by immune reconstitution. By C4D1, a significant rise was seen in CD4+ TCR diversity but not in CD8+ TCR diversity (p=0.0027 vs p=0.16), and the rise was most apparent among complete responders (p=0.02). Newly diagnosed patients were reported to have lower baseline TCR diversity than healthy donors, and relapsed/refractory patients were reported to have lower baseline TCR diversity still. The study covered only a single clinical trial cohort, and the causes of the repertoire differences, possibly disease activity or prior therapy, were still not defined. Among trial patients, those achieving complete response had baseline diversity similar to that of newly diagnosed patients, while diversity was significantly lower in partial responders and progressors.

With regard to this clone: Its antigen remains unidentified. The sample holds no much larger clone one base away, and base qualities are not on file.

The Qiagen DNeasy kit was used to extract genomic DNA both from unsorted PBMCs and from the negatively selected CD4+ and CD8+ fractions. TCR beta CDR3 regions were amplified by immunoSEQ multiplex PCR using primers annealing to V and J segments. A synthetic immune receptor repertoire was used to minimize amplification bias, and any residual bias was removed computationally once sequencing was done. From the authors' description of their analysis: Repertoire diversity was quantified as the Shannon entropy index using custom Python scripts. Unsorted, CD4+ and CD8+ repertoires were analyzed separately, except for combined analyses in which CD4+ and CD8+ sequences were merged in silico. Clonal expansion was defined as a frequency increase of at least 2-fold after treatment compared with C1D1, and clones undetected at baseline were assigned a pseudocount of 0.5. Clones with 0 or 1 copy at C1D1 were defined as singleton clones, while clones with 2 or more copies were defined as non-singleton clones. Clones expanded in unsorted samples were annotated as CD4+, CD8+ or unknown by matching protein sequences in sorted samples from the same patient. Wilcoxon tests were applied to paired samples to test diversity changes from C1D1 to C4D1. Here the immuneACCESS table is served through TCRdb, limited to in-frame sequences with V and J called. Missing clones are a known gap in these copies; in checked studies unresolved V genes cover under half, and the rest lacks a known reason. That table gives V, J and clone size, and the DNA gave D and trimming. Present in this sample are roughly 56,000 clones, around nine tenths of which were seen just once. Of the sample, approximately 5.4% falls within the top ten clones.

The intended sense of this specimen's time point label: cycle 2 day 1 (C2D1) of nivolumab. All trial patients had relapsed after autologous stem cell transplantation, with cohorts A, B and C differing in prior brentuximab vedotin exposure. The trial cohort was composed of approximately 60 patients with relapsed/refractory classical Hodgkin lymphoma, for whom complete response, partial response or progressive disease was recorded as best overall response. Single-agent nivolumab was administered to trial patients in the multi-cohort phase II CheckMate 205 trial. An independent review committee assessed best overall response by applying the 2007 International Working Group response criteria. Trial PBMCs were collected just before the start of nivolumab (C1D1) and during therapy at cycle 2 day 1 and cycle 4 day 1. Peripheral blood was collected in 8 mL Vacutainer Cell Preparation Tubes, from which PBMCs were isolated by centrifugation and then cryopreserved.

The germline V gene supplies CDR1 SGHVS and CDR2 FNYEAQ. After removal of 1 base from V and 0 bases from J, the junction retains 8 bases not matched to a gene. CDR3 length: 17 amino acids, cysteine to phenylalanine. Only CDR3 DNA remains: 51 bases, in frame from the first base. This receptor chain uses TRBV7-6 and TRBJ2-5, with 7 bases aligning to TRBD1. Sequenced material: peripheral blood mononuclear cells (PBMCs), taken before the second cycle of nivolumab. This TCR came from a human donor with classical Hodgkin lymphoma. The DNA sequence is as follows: TGTGCCAGCAGCTTAGTTAAGAGGGGGCTTAACCAAGAGACCCAGTACTTC. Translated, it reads CASSLVKRGLNQETQYF.